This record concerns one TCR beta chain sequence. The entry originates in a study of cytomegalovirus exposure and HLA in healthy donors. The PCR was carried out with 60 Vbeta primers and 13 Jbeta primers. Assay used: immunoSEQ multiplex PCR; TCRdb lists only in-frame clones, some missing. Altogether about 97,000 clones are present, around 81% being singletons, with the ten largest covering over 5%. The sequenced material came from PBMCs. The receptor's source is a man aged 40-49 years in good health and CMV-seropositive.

CDR3 loop: CASSSRGPETQYF. CDR3 nucleotides: TGTGCCAGCAGCTCCAGGGGGCCAGAGACCCAGTACTTC. The chain is built from TRBV7-3 and TRBJ2-5; TRBD1 aligns across 8 bases. The CDR3 is 13 residues long. J lost 4 bases, V lost 4 bases, and 2 bases had no gene match. CDR1 SGHTA and CDR2 FQGTGA come from the germline V gene.